These 27 T cell receptor beta chains share one sample of origin, sequenced in a study of blood T cell repertoires in COVID-19. Assay: immunoSEQ multiplex PCR; the TCRdb copy retains only in-frame clones and omits some. The repertoire holds just under 250,000 clones, with approximately 83% as singletons. The sequenced sample was peripheral blood. Every receptor here comes from a woman in her twenties or thirties who had recovered from COVID-19.

This clone came up once. The V call is TRBV25-1, the J call TRBJ1-6; 9 bases agree with TRBD1. V gave up 2 bases and J gave up 7 bases; unmatched junction bases: 6. This CDR3 contains 16 residues. Germline values: CDR1 MGHDK, CDR2 SYGVNS. Written as DNA, the CDR3 is TGTGCCAGCAGTGAACTAGGACAGGGGAACAATTCACCCCTCCACTTT. Protein: CASSELGQGNNSPLHF.

The CDR3 loop is CASSFGTGPPLGGNTIYF. The CDR3 region has the DNA TGCGCCAGCAGCTTCGGGACAGGGCCTCCCTTAGGAGGAAACACCATATATTTT. The chain employs TRBV5-1 and TRBJ1-3; 9 nucleotides match TRBD1. J lost 4 bases, V lost 2 bases, and 13 bases had no gene match. Germline CDR1 reads SGHRS; CDR2 reads YFSETQ. The CDR3 covers 18 residues.

The rearrangement uses TRBV19 and TRBJ2-3; 9 bases line up with TRBD2. Germline CDR1 LNHDA, CDR2 SQIVND (reference sequence). The CDR3 loop spans 16 amino acids. With 3 bases clipped from V and 4 bases from J, the junction kept 8 bases outside the gene matches. This CDR3 is CASSIPSGVGSDTQYF. CDR3 coding DNA: TGTGCCAGTAGTATTCCTAGCGGGGTGGGCTCAGATACGCAGTATTTT.

This sequence joins TRBV24-1 and TRBJ2-5, with 8 bases that match TRBD2. The trim removed 4 bases at V and 5 bases at J, leaving 8 bases unmatched. Germline lookup yields CDR1 KGHDR and CDR2 SFDVKD. This CDR3 contains 15 residues. The CDR3 DNA sequence: TGTGCCACCAGTGACTCCGGGGGGGCCGGGGAGACCCAGTACTTC. Amino acids: CATSDSGGAGETQYF.

CDR3 amino acids: CASSLGEAGGLEQYF. The CDR3 DNA is TGTGCCAGCAGCTTAGGGGAGGCGGGTGGACTCGAGCAGTACTTC. The chain has TRBV11-2 and TRBJ2-7, with D possibly being TRBD2 (6 bases). From germline, CDR1 is SGHAT and CDR2 FQNNGV. This CDR3 is 15 amino acids long. Trimming took 1 base from V and 6 from J, leaving 16 bases between them.

The rearrangement links TRBV7-2 to TRBJ1-1, with D perhaps matching TRBD1 (6 bases). This CDR3 has 15 residues. Trimming removed 5 bases at V and 0 bases at J, with 13 bases between. Germline lookup yields CDR1 SGHTA and CDR2 FQGNSA. The CDR3 reads CASSPRQALNTEAFF. The CDR3, as DNA: TGTGCCAGCAGCCCGAGACAGGCCCTGAACACTGAAGCTTTCTTT.

This chain links TRBV5-1 with TRBJ1-1, with 11 positions matching TRBD1. The V gene end was trimmed by 4 bases and the J gene end by 6 bases; junction bases not matched to a gene: 8. The V gene's germline CDR1 is SGHRS and CDR2 YFSETQ. The CDR3 covers 15 residues. The CDR3 protein is CASSEGTGGGPEAFF. Here the CDR3 DNA reads TGCGCCAGCAGCGAGGGGACAGGGGGTGGACCTGAAGCTTTCTTT.

This chain joins TRBV7-2 and TRBJ2-1; TRBD1 is a possible D gene (6 bases). V was pared by 5 bases and J by 12 bases, with 11 bases between. In germline, CDR1 is SGHTA, CDR2 FQGNSA. The CDR3 consists of 11 residues. The CDR3: CASSQQGLQFF. CDR3 DNA sequence: TGTGCCAGCAGCCAACAGGGTTTGCAGTTCTTC.

The chain combines TRBV19 with TRBJ1-6; no firm D call. Trimming cost V 4 bases and J 9 bases, with 7 bases left between them. The CDR3 is 12 amino acids. Germline assignment: CDR1 LNHDA and CDR2 SQIVND (reference sequence). As DNA, the CDR3 is TGTGCCAGTAGTAACTCCGTTTCACCCCTCCACTTT. It specifies CASSNSVSPLHF.

The genes are TRBV18 and TRBJ2-4, with a possible D match to TRBD2 (6 bases). This CDR3 comprises 17 residues. Germline loops: CDR1 KGHSH, CDR2 LQKENI. V was shortened by 2 bases and J by 2 bases, with 16 bases between the two germline ends. The CDR3 is CASSPSPRLGPKNIQYF. Written as DNA, the CDR3 is TGTGCCAGCTCACCATCCCCCAGACTAGGTCCCAAAAACATTCAGTACTTC.

This clone showed up just a few times. The junction does not match germline at one end; this may be a read error. The chain couples TRBV3-1 (or the pseudogene TRBV3-2) to TRBJ1-1; 8 bases map to TRBD1. CDR1 and CDR2 from the germline V gene are LGHDT and YNNKEL (reference sequence). CDR3 length equals 14 residues. The CDR3 sequence: CASSQGQGNTEAFF. In nucleotides, the CDR3 is TGTGCCAGCAGTCAAGGACAGGGGAACACTGAAGCTTTCTTT.

The chain links TRBV2 to TRBJ2-1, with a tentative D call TRBD2 (5 bases). The germline V gene has CDR1 SNHLY and CDR2 FYNNEI. The CDR3 runs 14 residues. The V end was cut by 9 bases, the J end by 7 bases, with 19 bases between. CDR3 loop: CARGRGQDKNEQFF. The CDR3, as DNA: TGTGCCAGGGGTCGAGGGCAGGATAAAAATGAGCAGTTCTTC.

The chain carries TRBV27 and TRBJ1-1; D remains unclear. This CDR3 region has 14 residues. With 0 bases removed from V and 3 bases from J, the gap between germline ends came to 8 bases. CDR1 and CDR2 from the germline V gene are MNHEY and SMNVEV (reference sequence). In DNA, the CDR3 is TGTGCCAGCAGTTTATCTAGTACTTACACTGAAGCTTTCTTT. Its protein product is CASSLSSTYTEAFF.

The chain uses TRBV25-1 and TRBJ1-1, with 9 bases aligning to TRBD1. The CDR3 contains 15 residues. J lost 6 bases, V lost 4 bases, and 9 bases had no gene match. Germline-derived CDR1 and CDR2 are MGHDK and SYGVNS. Written as DNA, the CDR3 is TGTGCCAGCAGTGCTCCGGGACAGGGTGTTCCTGAAGCTTTCTTT. Translating gives CASSAPGQGVPEAFF.

Remarks on this clone: Other DNA sequences from this sample encode an identical CDR3 as well. V and J are TRBV10-3 and TRBJ1-2; D is unresolved. The germline V and J ends were trimmed by 2 bases and 6 bases, with 13 bases remaining between them. Germline CDR1 and CDR2: ENHRY and SYGVKD. The CDR3 is made up of 14 amino acids. In DNA form, the CDR3 reads TGTGCCATCAGTGAGCCCCTCGGTAGCGATGGCTACACCTTC. Translated: CAISEPLGSDGYTF.

This clone was found many times. The chain uses TRBV6-5 and TRBJ1-2; 8 bases agree with TRBD1. V shed 2 bases and J 7 bases; nucleotides not matched to a gene: 6. Germline CDR1 and CDR2: MNHEY and SVGAGI. The CDR3 runs to 14 residues. The DNA for the CDR3 is TGTGCCAGCAGTTACCATGGACAGGGCAGTGGCTACACCTTC. Encoded protein: CASSYHGQGSGYTF.

The chain is built from TRBV6-2 or TRBV6-3 and TRBJ2-1; 7 positions agree with TRBD2. This CDR3 spans 18 amino acids. The J segment lost 3 bases and the V segment lost 0 bases, leaving 11 bases of the junction unmatched. Germline CDR1 and CDR2: MNHEY and SVGEGT. Here the CDR3 reads CASSYSAGGGTLYNEQFF. In DNA form, the CDR3 reads TGTGCCAGCAGTTACTCGGCCGGCGGGGGAACCCTCTACAATGAGCAGTTCTTC.

The chain links TRBV9 to TRBJ2-1; TRBD1 aligns across 11 bases. Losses at the gene ends were 8 bases for V and 8 bases for J; bases not matched to a gene: 9. CDR3 length: 14 residues. Germline CDR1 and CDR2: SGDLS and YYNGEE. CDR3 nucleotides: TGTGCCAGTCAAAGGACAGGGGGCTTGGATGAGCAGTTCTTC. The encoded protein is CASQRTGGLDEQFF.

The chain combines TRBV15 with TRBJ2-2; tentatively, D is TRBD2 (5 bases). The length of the CDR3 is 15 residues. In germline, CDR1 is LNHNV, CDR2 YYDKDF (reference sequence). V was pared by 5 bases and J by 9 bases, with 19 bases between. This CDR3 reads CATSSRGASMRELFF. In nucleotides, the CDR3 is TGTGCCACCAGCTCCCGTGGAGCTAGCATGCGGGAGCTGTTTTTT.

The sample holds a few counts of this clone. The CDR3 DNA reads TGCGCCAGCAGCCAAGATATTGGACAGTACAATGAGCAGTTCTTC. Amino acids: CASSQDIGQYNEQFF. The chain recombines TRBV4-1 with TRBJ2-1; the D gene is possibly TRBD1 (6 bases). Per germline, CDR1 MGHRA and CDR2 YSYEKL. The CDR3 length is 15 residues. V lost 0 bases and J 4 bases, leaving 10 bases between the germline ends.

The CDR3 DNA sequence: TGCGCCAGCAGCCAATATTCGACAGGGGCGGCTTTCTTT. Amino acids: CASSQYSTGAAFF. This sequence joins TRBV4-1 and TRBJ1-1; TRBD1 agrees at 8 bases. The trim removed 2 bases at V and 11 bases at J, leaving 7 bases unmatched. Germline V gene lookup returns CDR1 MGHRA and CDR2 YSYEKL. The CDR3 length is 13 residues.

DNA for the CDR3: TGCAGCGTTAAAGGACAGGTTTACGAGCAGTACTTC. Its protein product is CSVKGQVYEQYF. This chain links TRBV29-1 with TRBJ2-7, with 7 bases fitting TRBD1. The length of the CDR3 is 12 residues. V lost 5 bases and J lost 4; bases outside the gene matches: 5. Germline CDR1 is SQVTM and CDR2 is ANQGSEA.

On this clone itself: At one end, the junction sequence differs from germline, possibly due to a read error. The chain recombines TRBV7-2 with TRBJ2-5, with 8 positions matching TRBD1. Germline lookup yields CDR1 SGHTA and CDR2 FQGNSA. CDR3 length: 14 residues. CDR3 sequence (DNA): TGTGCCAGCAGCCCGGGAACCGGGACAGGACCTTCGCACTTC. Its protein is CASSPGTGTGPSHF.

The V call is TRBV6-5, the J call TRBJ1-5, with 10 bases lining up with TRBD1. CDR1 MNHEY and CDR2 SVGAGI come from the germline V gene. CDR3 length: 14 amino acids. The junction had 1 base not matched to a gene; V was cut back by 8 bases and J by 0 bases. The CDR3 nucleotides read TGTGCCAGCGGGGACAGGGGTAGCAATCAGCCCCAGCATTTT. It encodes CASGDRGSNQPQHF.

This chain links TRBV2 with TRBJ1-2; D call uncertain. The CDR3 length is 15 residues. The germline V gene encodes CDR1 SNHLY and CDR2 FYNNEI. Between the trimmed V and J ends, which lost 7 bases and 0 bases, there was a span of 15 bases. The CDR3 DNA sequence: TGTGCCAGCACCCCCGGGAGCGGAGCTAACTATGGCTACACCTTC. Its protein product is CASTPGSGANYGYTF.

V is TRBV27 and J is TRBJ2-7; 7 nucleotides agree with TRBD2. Germline CDR1 MNHEY, CDR2 SMNVEV (reference sequence). The CDR3 runs to 14 residues. Germline trimming cut 2 bases from V and 5 bases from J; bases unmatched to any gene: 6. CDR3 DNA sequence: TGTGCCAGCAGTTTACGGGACTACACTAACGAGCAGTACTTC. Encoded protein: CASSLRDYTNEQYF.

This rearrangement joins TRBV14 to TRBJ2-1; D unresolved. Trimming removed 1 base at V and 4 bases at J, with 11 bases between. The length of the CDR3 is 15 residues. Per germline, CDR1 SGHDN and CDR2 FVKESK. The CDR3 reads CASSQVVGRYNEQFF. The CDR3 region has the DNA TGTGCCAGCAGCCAAGTGGTGGGCAGATACAATGAGCAGTTCTTC. The whole variable domain, filled in from reference TRBV14 and TRBJ2-1, reads EAGVTQFPSHSVIEKGQTVTLRCDPISGHDNLYWYRRVMGKEIKFLLHFVKESKQDESGMPNNRFLAERTGGTYSTLKVQPAELEDSGVYFCASSQVVGRYNEQFFGPGTRLTVL.